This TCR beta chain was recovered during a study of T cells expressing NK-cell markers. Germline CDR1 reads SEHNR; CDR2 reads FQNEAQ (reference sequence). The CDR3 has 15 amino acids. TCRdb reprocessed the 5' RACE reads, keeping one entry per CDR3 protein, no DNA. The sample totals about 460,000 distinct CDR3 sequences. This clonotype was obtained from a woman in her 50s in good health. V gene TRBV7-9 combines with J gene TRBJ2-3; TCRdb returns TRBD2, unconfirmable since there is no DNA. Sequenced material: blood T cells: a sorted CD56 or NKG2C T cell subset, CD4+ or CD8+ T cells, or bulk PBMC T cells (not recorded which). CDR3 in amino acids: CASSLEGRYTDTQYF.